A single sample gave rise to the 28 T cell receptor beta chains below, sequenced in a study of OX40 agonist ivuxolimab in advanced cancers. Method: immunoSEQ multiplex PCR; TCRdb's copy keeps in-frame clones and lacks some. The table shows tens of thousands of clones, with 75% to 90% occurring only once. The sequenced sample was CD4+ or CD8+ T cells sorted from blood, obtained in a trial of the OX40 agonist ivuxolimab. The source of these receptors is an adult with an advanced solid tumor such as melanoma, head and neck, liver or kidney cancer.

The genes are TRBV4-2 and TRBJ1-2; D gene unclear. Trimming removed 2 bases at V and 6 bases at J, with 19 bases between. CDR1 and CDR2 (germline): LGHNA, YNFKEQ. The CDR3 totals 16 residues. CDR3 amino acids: CASSQLPAEGDNGYTF. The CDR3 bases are TGTGCCAGCAGCCAACTTCCCGCGGAGGGCGATAATGGCTACACCTTC.

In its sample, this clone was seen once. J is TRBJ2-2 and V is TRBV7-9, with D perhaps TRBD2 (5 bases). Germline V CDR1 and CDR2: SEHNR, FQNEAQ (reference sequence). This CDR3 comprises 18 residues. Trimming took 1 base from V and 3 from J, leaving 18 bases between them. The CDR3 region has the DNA TGTGCCAGCAGCTTAGGCGCAGAGGGCTTAGTTGACACCGGGGAGCTGTTTTTT. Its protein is CASSLGAEGLVDTGELFF.

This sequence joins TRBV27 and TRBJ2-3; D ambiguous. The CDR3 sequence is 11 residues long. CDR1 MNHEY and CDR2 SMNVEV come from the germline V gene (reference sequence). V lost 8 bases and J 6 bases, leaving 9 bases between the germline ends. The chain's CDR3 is CASHGWDTQYF. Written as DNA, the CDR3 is TGTGCCAGCCATGGCTGGGATACGCAGTATTTT.

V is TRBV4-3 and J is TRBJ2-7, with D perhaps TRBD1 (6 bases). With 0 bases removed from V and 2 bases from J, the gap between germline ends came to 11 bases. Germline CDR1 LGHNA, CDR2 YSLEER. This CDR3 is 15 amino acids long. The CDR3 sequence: CASSQDRGNTYEQYF. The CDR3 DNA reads TGCGCCAGCAGCCAAGATAGGGGGAACACCTACGAGCAGTACTTC.

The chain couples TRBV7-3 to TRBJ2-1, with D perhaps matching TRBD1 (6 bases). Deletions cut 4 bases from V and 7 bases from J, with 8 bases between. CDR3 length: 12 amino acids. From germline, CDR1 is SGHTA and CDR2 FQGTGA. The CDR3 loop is CASSSQGNEQFF. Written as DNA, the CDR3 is TGTGCCAGCAGCTCGCAGGGGAATGAGCAGTTCTTC. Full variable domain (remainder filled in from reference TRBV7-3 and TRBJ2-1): GAGVSQTPSNKVTEKGKYVELRCDPISGHTALYWYRQSLGQGPEFLIYFQGTGAADDSGLPNDRFFAVRPEGSVSTLKIQRTERGDSAVYLCASSSQGNEQFFGPGTRLTVL.

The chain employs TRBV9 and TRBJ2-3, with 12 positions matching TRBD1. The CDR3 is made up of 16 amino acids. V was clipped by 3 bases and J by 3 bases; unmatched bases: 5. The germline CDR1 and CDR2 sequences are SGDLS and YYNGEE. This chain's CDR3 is CASSDGTGGSTDTQYF. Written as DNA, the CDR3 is TGTGCCAGCAGCGATGGGACAGGGGGCAGTACAGATACGCAGTATTTT.

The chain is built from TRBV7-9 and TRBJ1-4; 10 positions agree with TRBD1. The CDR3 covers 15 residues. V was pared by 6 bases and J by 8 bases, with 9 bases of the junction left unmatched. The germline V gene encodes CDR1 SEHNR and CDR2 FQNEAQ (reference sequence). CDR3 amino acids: CASRKTRGQGEKLFF. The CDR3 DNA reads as TGTGCCAGCAGAAAAACAAGGGGACAGGGGGAAAAACTGTTTTTT.

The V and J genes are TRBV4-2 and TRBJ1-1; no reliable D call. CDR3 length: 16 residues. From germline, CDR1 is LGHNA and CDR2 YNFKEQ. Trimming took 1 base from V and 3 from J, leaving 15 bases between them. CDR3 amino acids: CASSQVSGSLHTEAFF. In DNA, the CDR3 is TGTGCCAGCAGCCAAGTCTCGGGCAGCCTTCACACTGAAGCTTTCTTT.

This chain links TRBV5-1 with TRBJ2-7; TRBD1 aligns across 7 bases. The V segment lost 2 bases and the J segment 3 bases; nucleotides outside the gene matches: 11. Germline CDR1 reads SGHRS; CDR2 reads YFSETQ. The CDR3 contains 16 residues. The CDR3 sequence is CASSFSPGTELYEQYF. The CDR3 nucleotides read TGCGCCAGCAGCTTCAGTCCCGGGACAGAGCTCTACGAGCAGTACTTC. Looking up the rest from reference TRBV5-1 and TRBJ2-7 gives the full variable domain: KAGVTQTPRYLIKTRGQQVTLSCSPISGHRSVSWYQQTPGQGLQFLFEYFSETQRNKGNFPGRFSGRQFSNSRSEMNVSTLELGDSALYLCASSFSPGTELYEQYFGPGTRLTVT.

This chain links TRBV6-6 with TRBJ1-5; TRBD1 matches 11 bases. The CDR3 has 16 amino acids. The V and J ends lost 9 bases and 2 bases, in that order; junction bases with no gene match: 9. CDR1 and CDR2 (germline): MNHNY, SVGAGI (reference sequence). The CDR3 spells CARTGTGGYRNQPQHF. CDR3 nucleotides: TGTGCCAGAACCGGGACAGGGGGATATCGCAATCAGCCCCAGCATTTT.

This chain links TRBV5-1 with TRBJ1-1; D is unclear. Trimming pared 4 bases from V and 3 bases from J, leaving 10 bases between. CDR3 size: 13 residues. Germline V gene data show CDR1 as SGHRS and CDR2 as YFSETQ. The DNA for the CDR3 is TGCGCCAGCAGCCTCGGGGAATACACTGAAGCTTTCTTT. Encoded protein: CASSLGEYTEAFF.

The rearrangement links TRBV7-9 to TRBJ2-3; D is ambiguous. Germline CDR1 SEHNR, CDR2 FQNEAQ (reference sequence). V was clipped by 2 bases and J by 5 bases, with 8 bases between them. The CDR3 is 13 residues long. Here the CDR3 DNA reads TGTGCCAGCAGCTTAAGTGTTAGAGATACGCAGTATTTT. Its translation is CASSLSVRDTQYF.

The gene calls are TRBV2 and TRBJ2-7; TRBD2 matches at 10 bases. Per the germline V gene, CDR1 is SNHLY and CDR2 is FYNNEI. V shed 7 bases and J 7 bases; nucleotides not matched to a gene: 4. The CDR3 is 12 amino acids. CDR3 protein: CASTSGRVEQYF. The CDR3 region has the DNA TGTGCCAGCACGAGCGGGAGGGTTGAGCAGTACTTC.

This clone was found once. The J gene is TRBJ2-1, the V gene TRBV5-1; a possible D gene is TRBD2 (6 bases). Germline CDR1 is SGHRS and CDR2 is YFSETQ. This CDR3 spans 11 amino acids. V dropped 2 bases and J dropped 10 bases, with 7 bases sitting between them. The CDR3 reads CASSFGGEQFF. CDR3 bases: TGCGCCAGCAGCTTTGGGGGGGAGCAGTTCTTC.

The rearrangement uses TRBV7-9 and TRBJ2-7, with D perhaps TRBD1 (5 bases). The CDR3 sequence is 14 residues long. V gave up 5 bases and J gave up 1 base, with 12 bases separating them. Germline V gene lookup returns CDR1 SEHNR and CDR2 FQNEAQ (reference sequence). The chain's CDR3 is CASSTTQGSYEQYF. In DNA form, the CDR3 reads TGTGCCAGCAGCACGACTCAGGGTTCCTACGAGCAGTACTTC.

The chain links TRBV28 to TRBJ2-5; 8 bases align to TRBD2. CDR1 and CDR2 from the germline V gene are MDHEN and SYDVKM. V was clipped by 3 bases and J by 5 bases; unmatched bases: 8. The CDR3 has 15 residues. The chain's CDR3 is CASSFSKAGVETQYF. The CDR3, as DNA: TGTGCCAGCAGTTTCTCCAAAGCGGGAGTGGAGACCCAGTACTTC. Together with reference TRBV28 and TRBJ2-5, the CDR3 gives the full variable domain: DVKVTQSSRYLVKRTGEKVFLECVQDMDHENMFWYRQDPGLGLRLIYFSYDVKMKEKGDIPEGYSVSREKKERFSLILESASTNQTSMYLCASSFSKAGVETQYFGPGTRLLVL.

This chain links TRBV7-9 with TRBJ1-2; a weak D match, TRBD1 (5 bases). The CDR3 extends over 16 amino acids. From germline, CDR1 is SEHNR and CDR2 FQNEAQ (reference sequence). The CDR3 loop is CDVASGKGEISGGYTF. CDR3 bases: TGTGACGTGGCGTCAGGAAAAGGGGAAATTTCTGGTGGCTACACCTTC.

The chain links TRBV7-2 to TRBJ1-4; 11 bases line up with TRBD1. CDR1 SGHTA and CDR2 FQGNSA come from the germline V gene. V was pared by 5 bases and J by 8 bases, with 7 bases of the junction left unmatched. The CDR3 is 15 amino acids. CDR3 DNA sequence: TGTGCCAGCAGCGAGCGGACAGGGGGCGAAGAAAAACTGTTTTTT. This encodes CASSERTGGEEKLFF.

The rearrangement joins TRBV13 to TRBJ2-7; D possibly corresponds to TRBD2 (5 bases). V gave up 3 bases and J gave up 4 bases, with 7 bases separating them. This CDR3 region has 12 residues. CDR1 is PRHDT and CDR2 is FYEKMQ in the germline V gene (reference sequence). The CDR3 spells CASSFRDYEQYF. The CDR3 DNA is TGTGCCAGCAGCTTCCGGGATTACGAGCAGTACTTC.

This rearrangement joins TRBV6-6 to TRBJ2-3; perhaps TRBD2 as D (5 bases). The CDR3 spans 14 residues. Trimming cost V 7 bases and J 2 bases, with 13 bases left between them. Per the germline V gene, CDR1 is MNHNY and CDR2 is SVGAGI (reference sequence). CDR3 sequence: CASTSQRFTDTQYF. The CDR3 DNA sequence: TGTGCCAGCACCTCCCAGCGGTTCACAGATACGCAGTATTTT.

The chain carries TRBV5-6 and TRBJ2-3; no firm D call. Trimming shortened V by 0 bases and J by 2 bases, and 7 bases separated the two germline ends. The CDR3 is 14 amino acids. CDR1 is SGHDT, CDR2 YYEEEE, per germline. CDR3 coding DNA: TGTGCCAGCAGCTTGGGGCATGACACAGATACGCAGTATTTT. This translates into CASSLGHDTDTQYF.

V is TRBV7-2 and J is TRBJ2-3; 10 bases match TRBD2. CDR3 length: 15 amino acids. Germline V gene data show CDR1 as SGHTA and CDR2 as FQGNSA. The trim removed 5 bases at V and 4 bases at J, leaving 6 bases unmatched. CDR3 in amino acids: CASSPGLAAADTQYF. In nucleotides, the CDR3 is TGTGCCAGCAGCCCAGGACTAGCGGCGGCAGATACGCAGTATTTT.

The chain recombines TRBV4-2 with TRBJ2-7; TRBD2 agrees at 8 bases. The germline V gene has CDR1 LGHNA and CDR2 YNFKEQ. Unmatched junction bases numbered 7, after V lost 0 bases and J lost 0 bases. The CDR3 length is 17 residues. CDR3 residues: CASSQDGASGFSYEQYF. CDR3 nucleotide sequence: TGTGCCAGCAGCCAAGATGGCGCTAGCGGGTTCTCCTACGAGCAGTACTTC.

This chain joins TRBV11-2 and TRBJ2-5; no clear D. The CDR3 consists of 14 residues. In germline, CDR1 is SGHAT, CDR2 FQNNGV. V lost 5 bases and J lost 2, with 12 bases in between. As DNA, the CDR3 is TGTGCCAGCAGCCACACGACGGAGCAAGAGACCCAGTACTTC. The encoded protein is CASSHTTEQETQYF.

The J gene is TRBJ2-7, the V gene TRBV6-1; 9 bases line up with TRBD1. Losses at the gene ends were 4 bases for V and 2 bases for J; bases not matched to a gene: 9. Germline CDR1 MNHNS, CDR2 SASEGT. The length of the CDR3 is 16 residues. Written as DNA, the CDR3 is TGTGCCAGCAGTGTCTACCGGGACAGGGTCCCCTACGAGCAGTACTTC. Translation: CASSVYRDRVPYEQYF.

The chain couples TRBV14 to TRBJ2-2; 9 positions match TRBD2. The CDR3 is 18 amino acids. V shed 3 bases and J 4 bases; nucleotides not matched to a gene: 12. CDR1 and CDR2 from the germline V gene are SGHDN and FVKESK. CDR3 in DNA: TGTGCCAGCAGCCAGTGGGTCTTGACTAGCGGACTCACCGGGGAGCTGTTTTTT. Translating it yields CASSQWVLTSGLTGELFF. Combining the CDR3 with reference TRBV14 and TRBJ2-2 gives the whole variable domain EAGVTQFPSHSVIEKGQTVTLRCDPISGHDNLYWYRRVMGKEIKFLLHFVKESKQDESGMPNNRFLAERTGGTYSTLKVQPAELEDSGVYFCASSQWVLTSGLTGELFFGEGSRLTVL.

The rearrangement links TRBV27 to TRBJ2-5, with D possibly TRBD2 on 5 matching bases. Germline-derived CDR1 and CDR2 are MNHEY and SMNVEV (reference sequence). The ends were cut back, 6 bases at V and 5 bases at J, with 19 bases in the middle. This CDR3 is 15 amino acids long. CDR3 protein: CASSPSGNGRETQYF. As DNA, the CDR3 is TGTGCCAGCAGCCCGTCCGGGAACGGGCGGGAGACCCAGTACTTC.

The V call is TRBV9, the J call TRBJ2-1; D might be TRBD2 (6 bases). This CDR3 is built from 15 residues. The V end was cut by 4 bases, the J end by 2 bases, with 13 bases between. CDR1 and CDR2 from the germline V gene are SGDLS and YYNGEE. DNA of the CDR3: TGTGCCAGCAGCTCCTCCGGGACTGCCTACAATGAGCAGTTCTTC. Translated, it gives CASSSSGTAYNEQFF.